The rows below give T cell receptor beta chains drawn from one sample of a study of CXCR3-negative and CXCR3-positive naive CD8 T cells. With the 5' RACE reads reprocessed, TCRdb shows one record per CDR3 protein and no DNA. Its table lists under 75,000 distinct CDR3 sequences. The sequenced sample was naive CXCR3+ CD8+ T cells from blood. These receptors came from a human donor in good health. Some clones in this sample may be carry-over from other donors' samples. CDR3s include the opening cysteine and the closing phenylalanine or tryptophan.

J: TRBJ2-1; V: TRBV7-3; CDR3: CASSLVAYNEQFF
J: TRBJ2-2; V: TRBV7-7; CDR3: CASSLGQQTGELFF
J: TRBJ2-1; V: TRBV27; CDR3: CASSLLDTYNEQFF
J: TRBJ2-1; V: TRBV7-6; CDR3: CASSLTGSSYNEQFF
J: TRBJ1-4; V: TRBV12-3/TRBV12-4; CDR3: CASSVGDPNEKLFF
J: TRBJ2-7; V: TRBV10-3; CDR3: CAISETRSEQYF
J: TRBJ1-6; V: TRBV29-1; CDR3: CSANRDRVPNSPLHF
J: TRBJ2-2; V: TRBV18; CDR3: CASSPIQGPPLNTGELFF
J: TRBJ2-7; V: TRBV20-1; CDR3: CSARDERVLGGAWDEQYF
J: TRBJ2-7; V: TRBV27; CDR3: CASSPIGGTGVGEQYF
J: TRBJ1-1; V: TRBV5-1; CDR3: CASSDLVRGRTEAFF
J: TRBJ2-2; V: TRBV6-9; CDR3: CASSPPQGNTGELFF
J: TRBJ2-3; V: TRBV27; CDR3: CASSRGPGDTQYF
J: TRBJ2-3; V: TRBV10-3; CDR3: CAISAGAGPQGTDTQYF
J: TRBJ1-5; V: TRBV7-8; CDR3: CASSLLSGFSNQPQHF
J: TRBJ2-1; V: TRBV23-1; CDR3: CASSQSRTGGMAYNEQFF
J: TRBJ2-3; V: TRBV7-8; CDR3: CASSLYPGQSDTQYF
J: TRBJ2-3; V: TRBV14; CDR3: CASSQDSVSTDTQYF
J: TRBJ1-1; V: TRBV3-1; CDR3: CASSQWVRGRDTEAFF
J: TRBJ1-2; V: TRBV5-8; CDR3: CASSDSERRRVNYGYTF
J: TRBJ1-2; V: TRBV7-2; CDR3: CASSPYSPGMDGYTF
J: TRBJ2-5; V: TRBV27; CDR3: CASSPGGGGETQYF
J: TRBJ2-3; V: TRBV19; CDR3: CASSIGTDTQYF
J: TRBJ2-7; V: TRBV18; CDR3: CASSLLSHEQYF
J: TRBJ2-3; V: TRBV7-9; CDR3: CASSGGTDTQYF
J: TRBJ2-3; V: TRBV4-3; CDR3: CASSRGGAGSTDTQYF
J: TRBJ1-4; V: TRBV27; CDR3: CASSSPEEKLFF
J: TRBJ2-7; V: TRBV27; CDR3: CASSIRPRSGPREYEQYF
J: TRBJ2-7; V: TRBV12-3/TRBV12-4; CDR3: CASSLVYSQGEITYEQYF
J: TRBJ1-1; V: TRBV7-9; CDR3: CASSTPKGGLPTEAFF
J: TRBJ2-7; V: TRBV5-4; CDR3: CASSLAGGPSYEQYF
J: TRBJ2-7; V: TRBV7-2; CDR3: CASSLYGNYEQYF
J: TRBJ2-7; V: TRBV7-3; CDR3: CASSLTASGSYEQYF
J: TRBJ2-5; V: TRBV27; CDR3: CASSFGGQETQYF
J: TRBJ1-1; V: TRBV20-1; CDR3: CSAREDTLNTEAFF
J: TRBJ1-1; V: TRBV27; CDR3: CASSLSWEGVNTEAFF
J: TRBJ2-7; V: TRBV5-4; CDR3: CASSWGSGLTYEQYF
J: TRBJ2-6; V: TRBV29-1; CDR3: CSARLVGANVLTF
J: TRBJ2-1; V: TRBV6-4; CDR3: CASSRGGGAWFF